This TCR beta chain was sequenced in a study of a mutant IDH1 vaccine in newly diagnosed glioma. Findings of the study overall: Roughly 92% of patients showed vaccine-induced immune responses across multiple MHC alleles.

Clones were sequenced by immunoSEQ multiplex PCR, and TCRdb holds only the in-frame ones, with some missing. The data contain under 150,000 clones, 85% to 90% of them seen just once; the ten biggest clones take up 0.55% to 0.7%. A word on this clone: Its antigen is not identified.

The germline gives CDR1 MNHNY, CDR2 SVGAGI (reference sequence). V lost 11 bases, J lost 7 bases, and 12 bases lay in between. This CDR3 spans 11 amino acids. Sample time point: week 11, during vaccination. Vaccination used 300 ug of mutant IDH1 20-mer peptide per dose, with topical imiquimod. The chain recombines TRBV6-6 with TRBJ1-5; D call uncertain. The source was PBMCs, collected from a glioma patient whose treatment included an IDH1 peptide vaccine. The clonotype originates from a woman aged 50 to 65 with glioma. This chain's CDR3 is CAHGSGQPQHF. The CDR3 bases are TGTGCCCACGGGAGCGGGCAGCCCCAGCATTTT.